A selection of T cell receptor beta chains follows, all from one sample in a study of blood T cell repertoires in COVID-19. Assay: immunoSEQ multiplex PCR; the TCRdb copy retains only in-frame clones and omits some. There are 180,000 or so clones in the sample; roughly 79% occur only once, and approximately 7.2% lies in the top ten. The sequenced sample was peripheral blood. These receptors were collected from a human donor with acute or convalescent COVID-19. The donor label of this sample is uncertain. Both conserved end residues are part of each CDR3. Fields, in order: J gene, clone size, V gene, CDR3 protein. Clone size appears in some rows only: once, few, many, or a class for an expanded clone.

TRBJ1-2	.	TRBV5-1	CASSQGSQGAHGYTF
TRBJ1-3	.	TRBV7-2	CASSLRGQSSGNTIYF
TRBJ1-2	.	TRBV18	CASSPPGTGGAIYYGYTF
TRBJ1-2	once	TRBV12-3/TRBV12-4	CASSTGYGYTF
TRBJ2-1	.	TRBV7-2	CASSLGTWQFF
TRBJ2-3	.	TRBV5-1	CASSLTIGDTQYF
TRBJ2-3	once	TRBV27	CASSSSLDTQYF
TRBJ1-5	.	TRBV29-1	CSAAGTGNQPQHF
TRBJ1-6	once	TRBV11-1	CASSATVNYNSPLHF
TRBJ1-5	.	TRBV7-2	CASSLKLTGWGSNQPQHF
TRBJ1-5	.	TRBV28	CASRGAQARNQPQHF
TRBJ1-4	.	TRBV7-2	CASSLGVRGVEKLFF
TRBJ2-1	.	TRBV7-2	CASSDPTSPNEQFF
TRBJ1-2	.	TRBV5-1	CASSPGQGLRSDGYTF
TRBJ1-5	.	TRBV24-1	CATSEGRGNQPQHF
TRBJ2-3	.	TRBV3-1/TRBV3-2	CASSPTGGSRSDTQYF
TRBJ2-2	.	TRBV2	CASSELAGGSGELFF
TRBJ2-7	.	TRBV29-1	CSVAAGGPYEQYF
TRBJ1-3	few	TRBV6-5	CATSQWNTIYF
TRBJ2-7	.	TRBV12-3/TRBV12-4	CASSFGPNEQYF
TRBJ2-5	.	TRBV6-6	CASSPTGLRRETQYF
TRBJ1-2	.	TRBV5-1	CASSLGVTNYGYTF
TRBJ1-5	.	TRBV2	CASSVGQYSNQPQHF
TRBJ2-3	.	TRBV7-2	CASSPAGTSGALRTDTQYF
TRBJ2-7	.	TRBV19	CASRPSGAIGEQYF
TRBJ1-3	once	TRBV6-5	CASSTGGAGNTIYF
TRBJ2-7	few	TRBV10-3	CATHGTSGRTYEQYF
TRBJ2-7	.	TRBV7-2	CASSFGPSGSYEQYF
TRBJ2-3	.	TRBV19	CASSMGQGGLTQYF
TRBJ2-7	few	TRBV5-1	CASATGRVPYEQYF